This TCR beta chain was retrieved from a study of molecular identifiers for immune sequencing clone quantification. Worth noting for this clonotype: Antigen specificity is unknown. A junction end diverges from the germline sequence, so it may reflect a read error.

Findings of the study overall: Among effectors, clones above 20 RNA copies held over 97% of molecules; among naive cells, under 1%.

Using a CD8+CD4-CCR7+CD45RA+ phenotype, naive CD8 T cells were sorted. In preparing bulk TCR libraries, previously described methods and listed TCR primers were used. One entry per CDR3 protein results from TCRdb running MiXCR on the PCR reads. The profile shows 70,000 to 95,000 distinct CDR3 sequences, roughly 19% of them singletons. The sequenced sample was naive CD8+ T cells from blood, with Jurkat cell RNA spiked in. This sample's subset: FACS-sorted CD8+CD4-CCR7+CD45RA+ naive T cells. The receptor comes from a human donor in good health. Some libraries in this study had Jurkat cell RNA spiked in.

This CDR3 is CAGSYRPGTGFEDTRYF. DNA for the CDR3: TGTGCCGGCAGTTACCGTCCCGGGACAGGGTTCGAGGATACGCGGTATTTT. This sequence joins TRBV6-5 and TRBJ2-3; 9 bases align to TRBD1. The CDR3 spans 17 residues. CDR1 and CDR2 (germline): MNHEY, SVGAGI.